This T cell receptor (beta chain) was captured in a study of cytomegalovirus exposure and HLA in healthy donors. Overall study findings and caveats: Most TCR sequences proved rare, with some public TCRs found in many donors. The authors enumerated over 150 TCR beta chains as linked to cytomegalovirus. A few of the chains that were CMV-associated were confirmed in vitro to be specific for CMV antigens.

Details on this clone: Its cognate antigen is unknown.

Profiled with immunoSEQ multiplex PCR; TCRdb holds only in-frame clones, not every one. The table includes approximately 260,000 clones, just over 85% detected once. The CDR3 loop spans 16 amino acids. V dropped 3 bases and J dropped 3 bases, with 12 bases sitting between them. The V gene's germline CDR1 is MDHEN and CDR2 SYDVKM. This clonotype was sampled from a young woman in good health and CMV-seronegative. V gene TRBV28 combines with J gene TRBJ1-6; D may be TRBD1 (6 bases). Sequencing was performed on PBMCs. CDR3 loop: CASSLPRTVYNSPLHF. CDR3 coding DNA: TGTGCCAGCAGTTTGCCCAGGACAGTCTATAATTCACCCCTCCACTTT.